These T cell receptor beta chains were read from a single sample in a study of glioma-infiltrating T cells after dendritic cell vaccination. Measured with immunoSEQ multiplex PCR; TCRdb has only the in-frame clones, and not every one. The data show some 60,000 clones, roughly 83% seen once. The sequencing used blood, collected after dendritic cell vaccination. The receptors come from a human donor with glioblastoma. CDR3s include the opening cysteine and the closing phenylalanine or tryptophan. The D gene is left open where the match is weak. Only part of the rows carry a size: once, few, many, or a class if the clone is expanded.

CDR3 protein,CDR3 DNA,J gene,D gene,V gene,clone size
CASSQVRQGPYEQYF,TGCGCCAGCAGCCAAGTACGACAGGGACCCTACGAGCAGTACTTC,TRBJ2-7,TRBD1,TRBV4-3,-
CASSPETGMNTEAFF,TGCGCCAGCAGCCCAGAGACGGGAATGAACACTGAAGCTTTCTTT,TRBJ1-1,-,TRBV5-1,few
CASSPGGGSTDTQYF,TGTGCCAGCAGCCCCGGGGGGGGAAGCACAGATACGCAGTATTTT,TRBJ2-3,TRBD2,TRBV9,-
CASSAPGRTGTYEQYF,TGTGCCAGCAGTGCACCCGGCCGGACAGGGACCTACGAGCAGTACTTC,TRBJ2-7,TRBD1,TRBV11-2,-
CAISRTGNTEAFF,TGTGCCATCAGTAGGACAGGGAACACTGAAGCTTTCTTT,TRBJ1-1,TRBD1,TRBV10-3,-
CASSEGGALYNEQFF,TGTGCCAGCAGCGAAGGGGGGGCCCTCTACAATGAGCAGTTCTTC,TRBJ2-1,-,TRBV9,-
CAISVIFGAGGRGEQYF,TGTGCCATCAGTGTGATTTTCGGGGCGGGGGGGCGCGGCGAGCAGTACTTC,TRBJ2-7,TRBD2,TRBV10-3,-
CASSLSWGVYEQYF,TGTGCCAGCAGTTTATCGTGGGGGGTCTACGAGCAGTACTTC,TRBJ2-7,-,TRBV27,-
CASSQGYPPRLAGVPHEQYF,TGCGCCAGCAGCCAAGGTTACCCTCCGAGACTAGCGGGGGTTCCACACGAGCAGTACTTC,TRBJ2-7,TRBD2,TRBV4-3,-
CASQGQGIRETQYF,TGTGCCAGCCAAGGACAGGGAATCAGAGAGACCCAGTACTTC,TRBJ2-5,TRBD1,TRBV25-1,-
CASREGFRDTEAFF,TGTGCCAGCAGGGAGGGATTTCGGGACACTGAAGCTTTCTTT,TRBJ1-1,-,TRBV6-5,-
CATSRGRAGNIQYF,TGTGCCACCAGCCGCGGGCGAGCGGGAAACATTCAGTACTTC,TRBJ2-4,-,TRBV15,-
CASSLATGGHEQYF,TGTGCCAGCAGCTTGGCCACAGGGGGCCACGAGCAGTACTTC,TRBJ2-7,TRBD1,TRBV5-5,-
CASGRGNTEAFF,TGTGCCAGCGGCCGGGGGAACACTGAAGCTTTCTTT,TRBJ1-1,-,TRBV6-1,-
CASSTGVDEQFF,TGTGCCAGCAGCACGGGGGTTGATGAGCAGTTCTTC,TRBJ2-1,-,TRBV7-6,-
CASSHQGAEDQPQHF,TGTGCCAGTAGTCATCAGGGGGCCGAGGATCAGCCCCAGCATTTT,TRBJ1-5,TRBD1,TRBV19,-
CSVRGRQDYGYTF,TGCAGCGTAAGAGGAAGACAGGACTATGGCTACACCTTC,TRBJ1-2,-,TRBV29-1,-
CASSPAAGGRNEQFF,TGTGCCAGCAGCCCCGCGGCGGGGGGCCGCAATGAGCAGTTCTTC,TRBJ2-1,TRBD2,TRBV11-2,-
CASSLEDRVGGYTF,TGTGCCAGCAGCTTGGAGGACAGGGTTGGTGGCTACACCTTC,TRBJ1-2,TRBD1,TRBV5-8,few
CATSRRRAGGTDTQYF,TGTGCCACCAGCAGAAGGCGAGCGGGGGGCACAGATACGCAGTATTTT,TRBJ2-3,TRBD2,TRBV15,-
CASSRGQGQYEQYF,TGCGCCAGCAGCCGCGGACAGGGCCAATACGAGCAGTACTTC,TRBJ2-7,TRBD1,TRBV5-1,once
CASSEGEVSYEQYF,TGTGCCAGCAGTGAAGGCGAAGTCTCCTACGAGCAGTACTTC,TRBJ2-7,-,TRBV6-1,-
CASSAGPVSNTEAFF,TGCGCCAGCAGTGCAGGCCCGGTTTCGAACACTGAAGCTTTCTTT,TRBJ1-1,-,TRBV5-1,few
CASSQDYSTDTQYF,TGCGCCAGCAGCCAAGACTATAGCACAGATACGCAGTATTTT,TRBJ2-3,-,TRBV4-3,many
CASSQDGGHTDTQYF,TGCGCCAGCAGCCAGGACGGAGGTCATACAGATACGCAGTATTTT,TRBJ2-3,-,TRBV5-1,-
CASSIGGTYNSPLHF,TGTGCCAGTAGTATTGGAGGGACCTATAATTCACCCCTCCACTTT,TRBJ1-6,-,TRBV19,-
CASSIQGDRETQYF,TGTGCCAGTAGTATACAAGGGGATAGGGAGACCCAGTACTTC,TRBJ2-5,-,TRBV19,-
CASSPRRRNTEAFF,TGTGCCAGCAGTCCCCGGAGGCGGAACACTGAAGCTTTCTTT,TRBJ1-1,-,TRBV2,-
CASSLRRSSSYEQYF,TGTGCCAGCAGCCTTAGGAGGAGTAGCTCCTACGAGCAGTACTTC,TRBJ2-7,-,TRBV14,-
CAWSVQSPYEQYF,TGTGCCTGGAGTGTACAATCTCCTTACGAGCAGTACTTC,TRBJ2-7,-,TRBV30,-
CASSPSGQADEKLFF,TGTGCCAGCTCCCCGTCGGGACAGGCCGACGAAAAACTGTTTTTT,TRBJ1-4,TRBD1,TRBV18,-
CASTQGRGPGNTIYF,TGTGCCAGCACCCAAGGCAGGGGGCCTGGAAACACCATATATTTT,TRBJ1-3,TRBD1,TRBV6-8,few
CASSPTYDSFNGYTF,TGTGCCAGCAGCCCAACCTACGACAGTTTTAATGGCTACACCTTC,TRBJ1-2,-,TRBV5-6,few
CASSLRGPSSYNEQFF,TGTGCCAGCAGCTTACGAGGTCCGTCCTCCTACAATGAGCAGTTCTTC,TRBJ2-1,-,TRBV7-9,-
CSVDDPSGGIVDTQYF,TGCAGCGTTGACGACCCGAGCGGGGGGATTGTAGATACGCAGTATTTT,TRBJ2-3,TRBD2,TRBV29-1,-